The clone carrying this T cell receptor beta chain is medium-sized. Its antigen is currently unknown. Live CD3+CD8+TCRalphabeta+ cells were sorted into four subsets by PD-1 and/or TIGIT. This sample is drawn from a study of circulating CD8 cells and anti-PD-1 response in melanoma. General study findings and limits: Published repertoire comparisons used only baseline and M1 samples. DNEG was most diverse; TIGIT repertoires were least diverse.

Each library started from about 15 ng of total RNA using the QIAseq Immune Repertoire TCR panel. Each CDR3 protein gets one entry after TCRdb re-called the reads with MiXCR. The table includes around 1,700 distinct CDR3 sequences, 9.4% detected once. V lost 0 bases and J lost 4, with 14 bases in between. The CDR3 totals 15 residues. Germline-derived CDR1 and CDR2 are DFQATT and SNEGSKA (reference sequence). The sample consisted of CD8+ T cells from PBMCs, taken at baseline or after one month of anti-PD-1 therapy (not recorded which). This TCR derives from a human donor with melanoma. The gene calls are TRBV20-1 and TRBJ2-3; D remains ambiguous. The CDR3 protein is CSARELLAMADTQYF. CDR3 DNA sequence: TGCAGTGCTAGAGAGCTATTGGCGATGGCAGATACGCAGTATTTT.